Presented here are 25 T cell receptor beta chains from one specimen sequenced in a study of shared clonotypes between healthy human individuals. The table came from immunoSEQ multiplex PCR; TCRdb's copy has only in-frame clones and leaves some out. The sample lists around 2,000,000 clones, about 95% occurring once. Selected positively for CCR7 and CD45RO-negative, naive CD8 cells excluded terminally differentiated effector memory CD45RA+ cells. The sample comprised naive CD8+ T cells sorted from blood. These TCRs come from a man between 18 and 35 years old in good health.

V is TRBV5-4 and J is TRBJ1-2; TRBD1 matches at 7 bases. Germline V CDR1 and CDR2: SGHNT, YYREEE (reference sequence). The CDR3 length is 13 residues. Trimming removed 4 bases from V and 7 bases from J; junction bases left unmatched: 7. The CDR3 protein is CASSPGTDFGYTF. The CDR3 DNA is TGTGCCAGCAGCCCCGGGACAGATTTTGGCTACACCTTC.

This clone was counted between two and nine times. The chain couples TRBV2 to TRBJ1-2, with D perhaps matching TRBD1 (5 bases). Germline V gives CDR1 SNHLY, CDR2 FYNNEI. V lost 7 bases to trimming and J lost 4 bases, with 10 bases between them. The CDR3 runs 12 residues. The CDR3 bases are TGTGCCAGCACCGACGGGGGCTATGGCTACACCTTC. This sequence encodes CASTDGGYGYTF.

The V and J genes are TRBV7-9 and TRBJ1-6, with D perhaps TRBD1 (5 bases). The CDR3 runs 15 residues. From germline, CDR1 is SEHNR and CDR2 FQNEAQ (reference sequence). V dropped 5 bases and J dropped 2 bases, with 10 bases sitting between them. CDR3 loop: CASSRVGAYNSPLHF. The CDR3 DNA reads TGTGCCAGCAGCAGAGTGGGGGCCTATAATTCACCCCTCCACTTT.

The chain couples TRBV6-5 to TRBJ2-7, with D possibly called TRBD1 or TRBD2 (5 bases each). Looked up from germline, CDR1 is MNHEY and CDR2 is SVGAGI. The V end was cut by 2 bases, the J end by 2 bases, with 10 bases between. The CDR3 totals 14 residues. Written as DNA, the CDR3 is TGTGCCAGCAGTTACCAAGCGGACACCTACGAGCAGTACTTC. It specifies CASSYQADTYEQYF.

The V gene is TRBV12-5, the J gene TRBJ2-3; TRBD2 agrees at 7 bases. Germline V lookup: CDR1 LGHNT, CDR2 FRNRAP. V gave up 6 bases and J gave up 3 bases; unmatched junction bases: 6. The CDR3 is 14 amino acids. In DNA, the CDR3 is TGTGCTAGTGGGGGAGGGGAGGGTACAGATACGCAGTATTTT. It translates to CASGGGEGTDTQYF.

CDR3 sequence reads: CASTLRLDNSYEQYF. Here the CDR3 DNA reads TGTGCCAGCACCCTCCGCCTGGACAACTCCTACGAGCAGTACTTC. This chain connects TRBV6-1 to TRBJ2-7, with a possible D match to TRBD1 (5 bases). Germline V lookup: CDR1 MNHNS, CDR2 SASEGT. Trimming took off 7 bases at V and 0 bases at J, with 16 bases between the two ends. The CDR3 runs to 15 residues.

V and J are TRBV2 and TRBJ2-7, with 9 bases matching TRBD1. V shed 4 bases, J shed 3 bases, and the junction held 10 bases outside the gene matches. The CDR3 contains 16 residues. Germline V gene data show CDR1 as SNHLY and CDR2 as FYNNEI. This CDR3 is CASSVPGQGSLYEQYF. The CDR3 DNA follows: TGTGCCAGCAGTGTTCCGGGACAGGGTAGTCTCTACGAGCAGTACTTC.

Only one count was recorded for this clone. The J gene is TRBJ1-2, the V gene TRBV4-3; 7 positions agree with TRBD1. There are 19 residues in the CDR3. Germline assignment: CDR1 LGHNA and CDR2 YSLEER. The ends lost 2 bases at V and 0 bases at J; junction bases unmatched: 15. In DNA, the CDR3 is TGCGCCAGCAGCCAATCGCCCGACAGGGATGGGGGACCTAACTATGGCTACACCTTC. Its protein is CASSQSPDRDGGPNYGYTF.

As concerns this clone: Other DNA sequences within the sample encode an identical CDR3. The chain carries TRBV5-6 and TRBJ2-7, with TRBD2 matching over 12 bases. The CDR3 consists of 14 residues. The germline gives CDR1 SGHDT, CDR2 YYEEEE. V lost 3 bases to trimming and J lost 4 bases; unmatched junction nucleotides: 2. Written as DNA, the CDR3 is TGTGCCAGCAGCTCGGGACTAGCGGGTTACGAGCAGTACTTC. It specifies CASSSGLAGYEQYF.

V usage is TRBV4-3 and J usage is TRBJ2-7; D tentatively fits TRBD1 or TRBD2 (6 bases each). V shed 4 bases and J shed 4 bases, with 14 bases lying between them. From germline, CDR1 is LGHNA and CDR2 YSLEER. This CDR3 has 14 residues. This CDR3 is CASSPAGQSYEQYF. For the CDR3, the DNA is TGCGCCAGCAGCCCCGCGGGACAAAGTTACGAGCAGTACTTC.

V usage is TRBV5-8 and J usage is TRBJ1-2, with 7 bases matching TRBD1. The germline V gene has CDR1 SGHTS and CDR2 YDEGEE. The CDR3 consists of 14 residues. J gave up 4 bases and V 4 bases, and 7 bases lay outside the gene matches. The CDR3 region is CASSIQGTAYGYTF. The CDR3 coding sequence is TGTGCCAGCAGCATTCAGGGGACAGCCTATGGCTACACCTTC.

The J gene is TRBJ2-5, the V gene TRBV15; 7 bases are shared with TRBD2. CDR1 is LNHNV, CDR2 YYDKDF, per germline (reference sequence). There are 13 residues in the CDR3. The ends lost 4 bases at V and 4 bases at J; junction bases unmatched: 3. The CDR3 DNA follows: TGTGCCACCAGCATAGGACTAGTAGAGACCCAGTACTTC. Amino acids: CATSIGLVETQYF.

The CDR3 DNA sequence: TGTGCCAGCAGCGCCCGGGGACTAGAGGGCAATGAGCAGTTCTTC. It is translated as CASSARGLEGNEQFF. The chain has TRBV9 and TRBJ2-1; 8 bases map to TRBD2. The CDR3 is made up of 15 amino acids. V was clipped by 3 bases and J by 6 bases; unmatched bases: 8. Germline values: CDR1 SGDLS, CDR2 YYNGEE.

The chain recombines TRBV5-4 with TRBJ2-3; D unclear. Trimming removed 0 bases from V and 10 bases from J, with 9 bases in between. CDR1 and CDR2 (germline): SGHNT, YYREEE (reference sequence). The CDR3 runs 12 residues. The CDR3 here is CASSLDGPSQYF. The CDR3 DNA sequence: TGTGCCAGCAGCTTGGATGGACCCTCGCAGTATTTT. Full variable domain (outside the CDR3, taken from reference TRBV5-4 and TRBJ2-3): ETGVTQSPTHLIKTRGQQVTLRCSSQSGHNTVSWYQQALGQGPQFIFQYYREEENGRGNFPPRFSGLQFPNYSSELNVNALELDDSALYLCASSLDGPSQYFGPGTRLTVL.

V usage is TRBV5-6 and J usage is TRBJ1-1, with a weak D call TRBD1 (5 bases). Germline-derived CDR1 and CDR2 are SGHDT and YYEEEE. The CDR3 consists of 14 residues. Trimming took 4 bases from V and 6 from J, leaving 16 bases between them. This chain's CDR3 is CASSPLGVDAEAFF. The CDR3, as DNA: TGTGCCAGCAGCCCATTGGGGGTGGACGCTGAAGCTTTCTTT.

The rearrangement joins TRBV11-1 to TRBJ2-7, with D possibly TRBD2 on 6 matching bases. This CDR3 contains 15 residues. Trimming took 1 base from V and 3 from J, leaving 13 bases between them. CDR1 SGHAT and CDR2 FQDESV come from the germline V gene (reference sequence). CDR3 amino acids: CASSLDRDLFYEQYF. CDR3 sequence (DNA): TGTGCCAGCAGCTTAGACCGGGACTTATTCTACGAGCAGTACTTC.

CDR3: CASRGASEIYEQYF. CDR3 coding DNA: TGTGCCAGCAGGGGGGCCAGCGAAATCTACGAGCAGTACTTC. The chain is built from TRBV28 and TRBJ2-7; TRBD1 might be the D (6 bases). Trimming took off 6 bases at V and 3 bases at J, with 15 bases between the two ends. CDR3 size: 14 residues. Germline V CDR1 and CDR2: MDHEN, SYDVKM.

The CDR3 loop reads CATSSLTSGSYEQYF. The CDR3 nucleotides are TGTGCCACCAGCAGCCTGACTAGCGGGAGTTATGAGCAGTACTTC. The rearrangement joins TRBV15 to TRBJ2-7, with 12 bases identical to TRBD2. The ends lost 3 bases at V and 7 bases at J; junction bases unmatched: 7. The CDR3 has 15 residues. CDR1 is LNHNV, CDR2 YYDKDF, per germline (reference sequence). Looking up the rest from reference TRBV15 and TRBJ2-7 gives the full variable domain: DAMVIQNPRYQVTQFGKPVTLSCSQTLNHNVMYWYQQKSSQAPKLLFHYYDKDFNNEADTPDNFQSRRPNTSFCFLDIRSPGLGDTAMYLCATSSLTSGSYEQYFGPGTRLTVT.

The V call is TRBV19, the J call TRBJ1-1; 8 bases agree with TRBD1. The CDR3 length is 16 residues. Germline V gene sequence: CDR1 LNHDA, CDR2 SQIVND (reference sequence). After removal of 5 bases from V and 1 base from J, the junction contained 9 bases not matched to a gene. DNA for the CDR3: TGTGCCAGTAGTCCCCGACAGGGGCGAGGGAACACTGAAGCTTTCTTT. It codes for CASSPRQGRGNTEAFF.

The chain links TRBV27 to TRBJ2-3, with TRBD2 identical over 8 bases. The CDR3 consists of 15 residues. V gave up 3 bases and J gave up 6 bases; unmatched junction bases: 8. Germline loops: CDR1 MNHEY, CDR2 SMNVEV (reference sequence). CDR3 DNA: TGTGCCAGCAGTTTCGCCGGGACTAGATCGGATACGCAGTATTTT. It yields the protein CASSFAGTRSDTQYF.

The CDR3 sequence is CASSWGISYEQYF. CDR3 in DNA: TGTGCCAGCAGCTGGGGTATCTCCTACGAGCAGTACTTC. The chain has TRBV5-5 and TRBJ2-7; D ambiguous. V lost 3 bases and J lost 0, with 7 bases in between. This CDR3 spans 13 amino acids. Germline CDR1 reads SGHKS; CDR2 reads YYEKEE (reference sequence).

The CDR3 region is CASSYGQSYEQYF. In DNA, the CDR3 is TGTGCCAGCAGTTATGGACAGTCCTACGAGCAGTACTTC. The chain couples TRBV28 to TRBJ2-7; a weak D match, TRBD1 (6 bases). The CDR3 consists of 13 residues. Trimming removed 4 bases at V and 1 base at J, with 8 bases between. Germline-derived CDR1 and CDR2 are MDHEN and SYDVKM.

V usage is TRBV5-6 and J usage is TRBJ2-2, with D perhaps matching TRBD1 (6 bases). The CDR3 is 15 amino acids. Germline-derived CDR1 and CDR2 are SGHDT and YYEEEE. Between the trimmed V and J ends, which lost 2 bases and 10 bases, there was a span of 18 bases. The CDR3 sequence is CASSFNRDVWPELFF. CDR3 DNA sequence: TGTGCCAGCAGCTTTAACAGGGATGTGTGGCCGGAGCTGTTTTTT.

The gene calls are TRBV10-3 and TRBJ1-4, with TRBD1 as a possible D gene (5 bases). CDR1 and CDR2 from the germline V gene are ENHRY and SYGVKD. The CDR3 sequence is 18 residues long. V lost 5 bases, J lost 5 bases, and 24 bases lay in between. The CDR3 DNA reads as TGTGCCATCAGTCAAACTGACCACCTGGGACGGGGGAATGAAAAACTGTTTTTT. Amino acids: CAISQTDHLGRGNEKLFF.

The J gene is TRBJ1-1, the V gene TRBV27, with D unresolved. The germline V gene has CDR1 MNHEY and CDR2 SMNVEV (reference sequence). This CDR3 spans 14 amino acids. Trimming removed 6 bases from V and 1 base from J, with 12 bases in between. CDR3 sequence: CASSLLLGNTEAFF. The CDR3 DNA sequence: TGTGCCAGCAGCCTCCTTTTAGGGAACACTGAAGCTTTCTTT.